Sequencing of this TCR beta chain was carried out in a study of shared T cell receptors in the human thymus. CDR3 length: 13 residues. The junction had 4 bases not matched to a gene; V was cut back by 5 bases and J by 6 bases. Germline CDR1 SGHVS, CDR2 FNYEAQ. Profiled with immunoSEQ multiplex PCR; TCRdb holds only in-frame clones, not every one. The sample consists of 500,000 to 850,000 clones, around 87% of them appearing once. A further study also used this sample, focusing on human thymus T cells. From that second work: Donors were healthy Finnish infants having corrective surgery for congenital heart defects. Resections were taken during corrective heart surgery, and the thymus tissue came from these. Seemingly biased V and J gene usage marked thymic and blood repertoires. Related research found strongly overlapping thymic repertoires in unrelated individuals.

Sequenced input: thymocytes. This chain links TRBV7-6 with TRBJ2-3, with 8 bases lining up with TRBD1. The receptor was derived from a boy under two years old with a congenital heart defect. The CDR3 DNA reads TGTGCCAGCAGCCGGGACAGGCTGGATACGCAGTATTTT. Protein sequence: CASSRDRLDTQYF.